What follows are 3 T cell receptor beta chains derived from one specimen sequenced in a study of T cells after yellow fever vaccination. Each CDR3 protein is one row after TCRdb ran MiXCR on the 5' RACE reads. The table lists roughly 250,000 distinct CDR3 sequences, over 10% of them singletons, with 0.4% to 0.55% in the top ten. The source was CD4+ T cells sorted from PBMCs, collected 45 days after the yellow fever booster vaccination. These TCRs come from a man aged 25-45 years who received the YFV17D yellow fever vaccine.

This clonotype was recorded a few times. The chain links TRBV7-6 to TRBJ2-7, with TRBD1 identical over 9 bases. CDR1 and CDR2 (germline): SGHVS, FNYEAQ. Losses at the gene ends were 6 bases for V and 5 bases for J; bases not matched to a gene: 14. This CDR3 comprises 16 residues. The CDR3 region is CASSFSSGQGSNEQYF. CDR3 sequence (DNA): TGTGCCAGCAGTTTTTCTTCGGGACAGGGTAGCAACGAGCAGTACTTC. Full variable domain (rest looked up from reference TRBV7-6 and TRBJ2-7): GAGVSQSPRYKVTKRGQDVALRCDPISGHVSLYWYRQALGQGPEFLTYFNYEAQQDKSGLPNDRFSAERPEGSISTLTIQRTEQRDSAMYRCASSFSSGQGSNEQYFGPGTRLTVT.

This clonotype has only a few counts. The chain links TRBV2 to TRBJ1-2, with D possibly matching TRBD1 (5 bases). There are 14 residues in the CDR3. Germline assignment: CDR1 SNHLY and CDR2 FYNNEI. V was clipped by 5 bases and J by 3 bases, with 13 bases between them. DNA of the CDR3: TGTGCCAGCAGTTCCAGGGCAGGTGACTATGGCTACACCTTC. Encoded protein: CASSSRAGDYGYTF.

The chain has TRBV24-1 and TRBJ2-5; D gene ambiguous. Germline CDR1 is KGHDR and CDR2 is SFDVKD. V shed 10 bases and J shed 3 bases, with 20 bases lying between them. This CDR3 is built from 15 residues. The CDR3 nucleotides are TGTGCCACTAGCCATCCGACGATGGGGAAAGAGACCCAGTACTTC. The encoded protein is CATSHPTMGKETQYF.